This T cell receptor (beta chain) is drawn from a study of blood T cell repertoires in COVID-19. Study as a whole: Sites in the United States, Italy and Spain provided acute and convalescent COVID-19 samples.

Trimming removed 7 bases from V and 6 bases from J, with 13 bases in between. CDR1 is LGHDT and CDR2 is YNNKEL in the germline V gene (reference sequence). The CDR3 has 14 amino acids. The assay was immunoSEQ multiplex PCR, and TCRdb's table has in-frame clones only and misses some. This sample has under 80,000 clones, with 75% to 85% found just once. The V call is TRBV3-1 (or the pseudogene TRBV3-2), the J call TRBJ1-6; D is undetermined. The sequence came from an elderly man with acute or convalescent COVID-19. Sequencing used peripheral blood. This chain's CDR3 is CASTSGTVNSPLHF. CDR3 bases: TGTGCCAGCACCTCGGGAACAGTTAATTCACCCCTCCACTTT.